Reported below is one TCR beta chain. Its antigen is unidentified. Genomic DNA, the template, was used for profiling of the TCR beta VDJ and CDR3. TCRdb reprocessed the reads via MiXCR and lists one record per CDR3 protein. The sample lists around 180,000 distinct CDR3 sequences; around 60% were seen once. The data originate from a study of CD8+CD57+ T cells in acquired aplastic anemia. Overall study: When averaged, DNA from sorted CD4+ and CD8+ cells came to approximately 3.2 ug. The average read count for CD4+ cells in healthy donors was about 9.9 million.

Study outcomes and limitations: Patients and controls were not found to differ significantly in CD8+ Simpson's diversity. The study identified about 30 CD8+ CDR3 sequences shared by patients and controls.

V shed 6 bases and J shed 2 bases, with 17 bases lying between them. The CDR3 is made up of 14 amino acids. In germline, CDR1 is SQVTM, CDR2 ANQGSEA. The chain has TRBV29-1 and TRBJ2-7, with D perhaps TRBD2 (5 bases). This sequence was found in a human donor in good health. Material for sequencing was sorted CD4+, CD8+, or CD8+CD57+ T cells (not recorded which) from PBMCs. The CDR3 protein is CSVGGRGPTYEQYF. CDR3 DNA sequence: TGCAGCGTAGGTGGGCGAGGGCCGACCTACGAGCAGTACTTC.